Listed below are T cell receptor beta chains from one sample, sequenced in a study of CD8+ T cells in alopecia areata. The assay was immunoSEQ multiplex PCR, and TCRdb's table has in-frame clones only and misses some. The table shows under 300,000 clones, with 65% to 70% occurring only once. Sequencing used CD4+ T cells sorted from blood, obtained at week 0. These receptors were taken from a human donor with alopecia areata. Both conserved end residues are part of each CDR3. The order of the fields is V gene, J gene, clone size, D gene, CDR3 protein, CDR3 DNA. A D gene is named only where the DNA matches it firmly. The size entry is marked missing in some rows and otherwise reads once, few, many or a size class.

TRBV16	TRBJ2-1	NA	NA	CASSQSNEQFF	TGTGCCAGCAGCCAATCGAATGAGCAGTTCTTC
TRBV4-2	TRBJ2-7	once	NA	CASSHDSYEQYF	TGTGCCAGCAGCCACGACTCCTACGAGCAGTACTTC
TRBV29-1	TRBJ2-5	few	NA	CSVAGSGAHAGETQYF	TGCAGCGTAGCCGGGAGTGGGGCGCACGCCGGCGAGACCCAGTACTTC
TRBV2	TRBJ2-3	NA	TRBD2	CASSGRTSDSTDTQYF	TGTGCCAGCAGTGGGCGGACTAGCGACAGCACAGATACGCAGTATTTT
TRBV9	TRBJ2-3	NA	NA	CASSVVALTDTQYF	TGTGCCAGCAGCGTAGTAGCCCTCACAGATACGCAGTATTTT
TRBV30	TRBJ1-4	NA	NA	CAWSTGRNEKLFF	TGTGCCTGGAGTACAGGTAGAAATGAAAAACTGTTTTTT
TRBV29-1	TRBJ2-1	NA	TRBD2	CSVNQGLAGYNEQFF	TGCAGCGTTAATCAGGGGCTAGCGGGGTACAATGAGCAGTTCTTC
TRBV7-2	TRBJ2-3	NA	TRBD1	CASSGGQGPDTQYF	TGTGCCAGCAGCGGGGGACAGGGCCCAGATACGCAGTATTTT
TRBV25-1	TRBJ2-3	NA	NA	CASSELGTRGDTQYF	TGTGCCAGCAGTGAATTGGGGACAAGGGGAGATACGCAGTATTTT
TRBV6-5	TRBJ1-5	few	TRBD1	CASGQGWQPQHF	TGTGCCAGTGGACAGGGATGGCAGCCCCAGCATTTT